This T cell receptor (beta chain) was captured in a study of blood T cell repertoires in COVID-19. Across the whole study: Donors in the United States, Italy and Spain gave samples during acute or convalescent COVID-19. The analysed material was cDNA or gDNA that came from T cells, B-cell-depleted T cells, or PBMCs.

The table came from immunoSEQ multiplex PCR; TCRdb's copy has only in-frame clones and leaves some out. Of around 250,000 clones in the sample, 82% were seen once. Germline CDR1 is MNHEY and CDR2 is SMNVEV (reference sequence). This CDR3 region has 14 residues. V was clipped by 8 bases and J by 8 bases; unmatched bases: 11. The sequencing input was peripheral blood. The chain couples TRBV27 to TRBJ1-4; 7 bases agree with TRBD1. The source is a woman younger than 30 with acute or convalescent COVID-19. This CDR3 is CASGLWQGGEKLFF. DNA of the CDR3: TGTGCCAGCGGTCTATGGCAGGGGGGCGAAAAACTGTTTTTT.